These 19 T cell receptor beta chains came from one sample sequenced in a study of response to subunit inactivated influenza vaccine. Via MiXCR, TCRdb re-called the RT-PCR reads, giving one row per CDR3 protein. The repertoire holds about 650,000 distinct CDR3 sequences, with about 15% as singletons. Material: PBMCs from blood, obtained 14 to 15 days before vaccination. The receptors were gathered from a middle-aged man who received an inactivated influenza vaccine.

This sequence joins TRBV20-1 and TRBJ1-2; 7 bases map to TRBD1. The CDR3 loop spans 16 amino acids. V shed 2 bases, J shed 2 bases, and the junction held 11 bases outside the gene matches. The germline CDR1 and CDR2 sequences are DFQATT and SNEGSKA (reference sequence). The CDR3 DNA follows: TGCAGTGCTAGACCCCAGGGGGGGCTGGGGAACTATGGCTACACCTTC. Translated, it gives CSARPQGGLGNYGYTF.

This clonotype appeared a few times. The rearrangement links TRBV21-1 to TRBJ2-7; the table gives TRBD2 as D, unverified against the DNA. TRBV21-1 is a pseudogene segment. This CDR3 is built from 20 residues. The CDR3 nucleotides read TGTGCCAGCAGCAAAGCAGAGCCGGGACTAGCGGGGGGAGCTTCCTACGAGCAGTACTTC. It yields the protein CASSKAEPGLAGGASYEQYF.

The genes are TRBV27 and TRBJ2-5, with D possibly TRBD2 on 6 matching bases. The V and J ends lost 2 bases and 7 bases respectively, with 11 bases between them. The CDR3 contains 13 residues. In germline, CDR1 is MNHEY, CDR2 SMNVEV (reference sequence). The CDR3 sequence is CASSLGGTRTQYF. The DNA of the CDR3 is TGTGCCAGCAGTTTAGGAGGGACCAGGACCCAGTACTTC.

This clonotype was observed a few times. The V and J genes are TRBV7-2 and TRBJ1-4, with D possibly TRBD1 on 5 matching bases. CDR1 is SGHTA, CDR2 FQGNSA, per germline. V was clipped by 5 bases and J by 8 bases, with 18 bases between them. This CDR3 is 15 amino acids long. The CDR3 DNA reads as TGTGCCAGCAGCATCGGACGTAGGGGCGGGGAAAAACTGTTTTTT. This gives the protein CASSIGRRGGEKLFF.

This CDR3 is CASSWLGRAEAFF. The CDR3 DNA follows: TGTGCCAGCAGTTGGTTGGGGAGGGCTGAAGCTTTCTTT. The gene calls are TRBV12-3 or TRBV12-4 and TRBJ1-1; D is ambiguous. The ends were cut back, 4 bases at V and 6 bases at J, with 12 bases in the middle. The CDR3 is 13 residues long.

The chain links TRBV20-1 to TRBJ2-1; 8 bases align to TRBD2. J was trimmed by 6 bases and V by 1 base; bases with no gene match: 11. This CDR3 contains 16 residues. Germline V lookup: CDR1 DFQATT, CDR2 SNEGSKA (reference sequence). The CDR3 bases are TGCAGTGCTAGAGCCCCTCGACTAGCGAGAGTCAATGAGCAGTTCTTC. Its translation: CSARAPRLARVNEQFF.

The genes are TRBV3-1 and TRBJ1-1; D gene uncertain. CDR1 and CDR2 from the germline V gene are LGHDT and YNNKEL (reference sequence). V was trimmed by 4 bases and J by 4 bases, leaving 13 bases between them. This CDR3 spans 14 amino acids. This chain's CDR3 is CASSPLYVGTEAFF. CDR3 DNA: TGTGCCAGCAGCCCCCTGTATGTCGGCACTGAAGCTTTCTTT.

This clonotype was recorded at least ten times. The chain links TRBV29-1 to TRBJ2-4; D call uncertain. V lost 5 bases to trimming and J lost 6 bases, with 11 bases between them. The CDR3 length is 12 residues. Germline V gene data show CDR1 as SQVTM and CDR2 as ANQGSEA. The CDR3 loop reads CSVTDGANIQYF. The CDR3 nucleotides read TGCAGCGTTACAGATGGAGCAAACATTCAGTACTTC.

This chain uses TRBV6-2 or TRBV6-3 with TRBJ2-2; TRBD2 matches 9 bases. Germline V gene data show CDR1 as MNHEY and CDR2 as SVGEGT. The CDR3 consists of 15 residues. With V trimmed by 6 bases and J by 2 bases, 4 bases remained unmatched. The CDR3 DNA follows: TGTGCCAGCAGGCATAGCGGGAGTAACACCGGGGAGCTGTTTTTT. Protein sequence: CASRHSGSNTGELFF.

This clonotype appeared a few times. V gene TRBV5-6 combines with J gene TRBJ2-7; the D gene is possibly TRBD1 (6 bases). The CDR3 is made up of 16 amino acids. Germline CDR1 reads SGHDT; CDR2 reads YYEEEE. V shed 1 base and J shed 5 bases, with 19 bases lying between them. The CDR3 DNA follows: TGTGCCAGCAGCTTGAGGGGGTTGGGAGTACTTGACGAGCAGTACTTC. This translates into CASSLRGLGVLDEQYF.

The chain is built from TRBV13 and TRBJ2-3, with 12 bases fitting TRBD2. This CDR3 contains 14 residues. The germline CDR1 and CDR2 sequences are PRHDT and FYEKMQ (reference sequence). J gave up 8 bases and V 4 bases, and 4 bases lay outside the gene matches. CDR3 bases: TGTGCCAGCAGCTCCCTAGCGGGAGGGGTTACGCAGTATTTT. This sequence encodes CASSSLAGGVTQYF.

The chain employs TRBV7-2 and TRBJ2-5; TRBD2 matches 8 bases. Germline loops: CDR1 SGHTA, CDR2 FQGNSA. CDR3 length equals 16 residues. V trimming: 1 base; J trimming: 3 bases; junction bases outside the gene matches: 7. The CDR3 region has the DNA TGTGCCAGCAGCTTAGGGCTAGCGGGCGGTAAAGAGACCCAGTACTTC. Translating it yields CASSLGLAGGKETQYF.

This clonotype has a handful of counts. The gene calls are TRBV20-1 and TRBJ2-2, with D possibly being TRBD2 (5 bases). The CDR3 runs 14 residues. Germline assignment: CDR1 DFQATT and CDR2 SNEGSKA (reference sequence). With 0 bases removed from V and 1 base from J, the gap between germline ends came to 6 bases. The CDR3 loop is CSARDGGNTGELFF. CDR3 coding DNA: TGCAGTGCTAGAGATGGAGGGAACACCGGGGAGCTGTTTTTT.

The chain recombines TRBV2 with TRBJ2-3; the D is unclear. CDR3 size: 11 residues. V lost 4 bases and J 5 bases, leaving 4 bases between the germline ends. Germline assignment: CDR1 SNHLY and CDR2 FYNNEI. For the CDR3, the DNA is TGTGCCAGCAGTGTTGAAGATACGCAGTATTTT. Translation: CASSVEDTQYF.

This clonotype was detected a few times. The chain combines TRBV4-3 with TRBJ2-7; 13 bases are shared with TRBD2. J was trimmed by 7 bases and V by 4 bases; bases with no gene match: 7. The germline V gene encodes CDR1 LGHNA and CDR2 YSLEER. CDR3 length: 15 residues. The CDR3: CASSRVLAGGGEQYF. CDR3 sequence (DNA): TGCGCCAGCAGCCGGGTACTAGCGGGAGGGGGGGAGCAGTACTTC.

The J gene is TRBJ2-1, the V gene TRBV9; unclear D gene. V was pared by 1 base and J by 6 bases, with 11 bases between. Germline CDR1 is SGDLS and CDR2 is YYNGEE. The CDR3 covers 14 residues. Here the CDR3 reads CASSVSHGPNEQFF. As DNA, the CDR3 is TGTGCCAGCAGCGTATCTCACGGGCCCAATGAGCAGTTCTTC.

Many counts were recorded for this clonotype. The rearrangement joins TRBV27 to TRBJ1-4; no definite D call. The V gene's germline CDR1 is MNHEY and CDR2 SMNVEV (reference sequence). The length of the CDR3 is 13 residues. The V end lost 6 bases, the J end lost 8 bases, and 13 bases lay between the germline ends. The CDR3 protein is CASSLRGGEKLFF. The DNA of the CDR3 is TGTGCCAGCAGCCTCCGGGGAGGCGAAAAACTGTTTTTT.

This chain joins TRBV29-1 and TRBJ2-5, with D possibly called TRBD1 or TRBD2 (5 bases each). V lost 5 bases and J 3 bases, leaving 13 bases between the germline ends. Germline V gene lookup returns CDR1 SQVTM and CDR2 ANQGSEA. The CDR3 sequence is 13 residues long. DNA of the CDR3: TGCAGCGTTCATCTGAGGGGCGAAGAGACCCAGTACTTC. Translated, it gives CSVHLRGEETQYF.

V gene TRBV20-1 combines with J gene TRBJ1-5; no clear D. Trimming removed 5 bases at V and 7 bases at J, with 15 bases between. Per the germline V gene, CDR1 is DFQATT and CDR2 is SNEGSKA (reference sequence). This CDR3 has 13 amino acids. CDR3 in amino acids: CSAPSLIGQPQHF. DNA for the CDR3: TGCAGTGCTCCGTCTCTAATCGGGCAGCCCCAGCATTTT.